This is a list of T cell receptor beta chains from one sample in a study of metastatic and nonmetastatic thyroid tumors. TCRdb reassembled clones from the PCR reads with MiXCR. The sample lists 100,000 or so clones; 15% were seen once. The sequencing sample was made of blood. The receptors here all came from a female donor with papillary thyroid cancer or a benign thyroid nodule (not recorded which). Some clones in this sample may be carry-over from other donors' samples. CDR3s include the opening cysteine and the closing phenylalanine or tryptophan. D genes are given only for firm matches. Clone size is stated in some rows and not others, as once, few, many or a class when expanded.

cdr3_nt: TGTGCCAGCAGTTATTCTCCCGGGGGTGACGAGCAGTACTTC; cdr3_aa: CASSYSPGGDEQYF; j_call: TRBJ2-7; d_call: NA; clone_size: many; v_call: TRBV6-6
cdr3_nt: TGTGCCAGTAGAACACGGGGACCGGGACACCAAGAGACCCAGTACTTC; cdr3_aa: CASRTRGPGHQETQYF; j_call: TRBJ2-5; d_call: NA; clone_size: many; v_call: TRBV19
cdr3_nt: TGTGCCAGCAGCGCAGAGCGGGGGGGAGCAGATACGCAGTATTTT; cdr3_aa: CASSAERGGADTQYF; j_call: TRBJ2-3; d_call: TRBD2; clone_size: many; v_call: TRBV9
cdr3_nt: TGCAGTGCGCCCGGACAGAACTCCTACAATGAGCAGTTCTTC; cdr3_aa: CSAPGQNSYNEQFF; j_call: TRBJ2-1; d_call: NA; clone_size: many; v_call: TRBV20-1
cdr3_nt: TGTGCCAGCAGCCAGGGACATCGAGGAGAGACCCAGTACTTC; cdr3_aa: CASSQGHRGETQYF; j_call: TRBJ2-5; d_call: NA; clone_size: NA; v_call: TRBV4-2
cdr3_nt: TGTGCCAGCAGTGAAGGTGTGGGATCGCGCAATCAGCCCCAGCATTTT; cdr3_aa: CASSEGVGSRNQPQHF; j_call: TRBJ1-5; d_call: NA; clone_size: many; v_call: TRBV6-1
cdr3_nt: TGTGCCAGCAGCCAAAGCCTTAACAGGGGTGAAGCTTTCTTT; cdr3_aa: CASSQSLNRGEAFF; j_call: TRBJ1-1; d_call: TRBD1; clone_size: many; v_call: TRBV3-1
cdr3_nt: TGTGCCAGCAGCTTAGGCTACAGGGAAGTAGGTTCACCCCTCCACTTT; cdr3_aa: CASSLGYREVGSPLHF; j_call: TRBJ1-6; d_call: NA; clone_size: many; v_call: TRBV7-9
cdr3_nt: TGTGCCAGCAGCTCGCCGCTAAGGGCGGGAGAGACCCAGTACTTC; cdr3_aa: CASSSPLRAGETQYF; j_call: TRBJ2-5; d_call: NA; clone_size: many; v_call: TRBV7-9
cdr3_nt: TGCAGTGCTAGCTCCACTAGCGGAAGCACAGATACGCAGTATTTT; cdr3_aa: CSASSTSGSTDTQYF; j_call: TRBJ2-3; d_call: TRBD2; clone_size: many; v_call: TRBV20-1
cdr3_nt: TGCGCCAGCAGTGAGGTACCTGTAAACACCATATATTTT; cdr3_aa: CASSEVPVNTIYF; j_call: TRBJ1-3; d_call: NA; clone_size: few; v_call: TRBV10-2
cdr3_nt: TGTGCCATCAGGGAAACAGGGGTCGCTTCACCCCTCCACTTT; cdr3_aa: CAIRETGVASPLHF; j_call: TRBJ1-6; d_call: TRBD1; clone_size: many; v_call: TRBV10-3
cdr3_nt: TGCAGCGCATTGAGGGCAACTAATGAAAAACTGTTTTTT; cdr3_aa: CSALRATNEKLFF; j_call: TRBJ1-4; d_call: NA; clone_size: NA; v_call: TRBV20-1
cdr3_nt: TGCGCCAGTCTTTGTACAGCCGACCGGGAGACCCAGTACTTC; cdr3_aa: CASLCTADRETQYF; j_call: TRBJ2-5; d_call: NA; clone_size: NA; v_call: TRBV10-1
cdr3_nt: TGTGCCAGCAGCGTTTTGACAGGGGGCGTTCCCGATACGCAGTATTTT; cdr3_aa: CASSVLTGGVPDTQYF; j_call: TRBJ2-3; d_call: TRBD1; clone_size: many; v_call: TRBV9
cdr3_nt: TGTGCCAGCAGCGACCCTTTTGGGACTAGCGGGGGGGCCTTTAATACGCAGTATTTT; cdr3_aa: CASSDPFGTSGGAFNTQYF; j_call: TRBJ2-3; d_call: TRBD2; clone_size: many; v_call: TRBV7-3
cdr3_nt: TGTGCCAGCAGCCCGGCGGGTGCGGGAAGCAATCAGCCCCAGCATTTT; cdr3_aa: CASSPAGAGSNQPQHF; j_call: TRBJ1-5; d_call: NA; clone_size: NA; v_call: TRBV9
cdr3_nt: TGTGCCAGCAGTCCTAGCGGGGGTACGCAGTATTTT; cdr3_aa: CASSPSGGTQYF; j_call: TRBJ2-3; d_call: TRBD2; clone_size: many; v_call: TRBV5-4
cdr3_nt: TGTGCCAGCAGTGCCGACAGCGTGAACACCGGGGAGCTGTTTTTT; cdr3_aa: CASSADSVNTGELFF; j_call: TRBJ2-2; d_call: NA; clone_size: many; v_call: TRBV2
cdr3_nt: TGCGCCAGCAGCCACCCTAGCGGGGGAGTCGAAGAGACCCAGTACTTC; cdr3_aa: CASSHPSGGVEETQYF; j_call: TRBJ2-5; d_call: TRBD2; clone_size: many; v_call: TRBV4-1
cdr3_nt: TGTGCCAGCAGTTTATCCGGACAGGGTGCCCTCTCCTACGAGCATTACTTC; cdr3_aa: CASSLSGQGALSYEHYF; j_call: TRBJ2-7; d_call: TRBD1; clone_size: NA; v_call: TRBV27
cdr3_nt: TGTGCCAGCAGCTCCTTAGACGGCTACGAGCAGTACTTC; cdr3_aa: CASSSLDGYEQYF; j_call: TRBJ2-7; d_call: NA; clone_size: many; v_call: TRBV7-2
cdr3_nt: TGTACCAGCAGACAGTTGTATAGCAATCAGCCCCAGCATTTT; cdr3_aa: CTSRQLYSNQPQHF; j_call: TRBJ1-5; d_call: NA; clone_size: few; v_call: TRBV12-3/TRBV12-4
cdr3_nt: TGCAGTGCTAGGTTGAATCGTGGCACTGAAGCTTTCTTT; cdr3_aa: CSARLNRGTEAFF; j_call: TRBJ1-1; d_call: NA; clone_size: many; v_call: TRBV20-1
cdr3_nt: TGTGCCAGCAGCTCTAGTGTGAATTCACCCCTCCACTTT; cdr3_aa: CASSSSVNSPLHF; j_call: TRBJ1-6; d_call: NA; clone_size: many; v_call: TRBV7-2
cdr3_nt: TGTGCCAGCAGCCAAGTCTTGAACACCGGGGAGCTGTTTTTT; cdr3_aa: CASSQVLNTGELFF; j_call: TRBJ2-2; d_call: NA; clone_size: many; v_call: TRBV14
cdr3_nt: TGTGCCAGCAGCTTAGGTCAGGGAAGGGGAAGCTACAATGAGCAGTTCTTC; cdr3_aa: CASSLGQGRGSYNEQFF; j_call: TRBJ2-1; d_call: NA; clone_size: many; v_call: TRBV11-2
cdr3_nt: TGTGCCAGCAGCCCGGCTACGGGGGGCGGGGACGAGCAGTACTTC; cdr3_aa: CASSPATGGGDEQYF; j_call: TRBJ2-7; d_call: NA; clone_size: NA; v_call: TRBV3-1
cdr3_nt: TGCGCCAGCAGCTTGGCCTGCGGGGGGGGAGGATGGTCTGAAGCTTTCTTT; cdr3_aa: CASSLACGGGGWSEAFF; j_call: TRBJ1-1; d_call: NA; clone_size: NA; v_call: TRBV5-1
cdr3_nt: TGCAGTGCTAGACGCCTGGAGACAGAACCAAACACTGAAGCTTTCTTT; cdr3_aa: CSARRLETEPNTEAFF; j_call: TRBJ1-1; d_call: NA; clone_size: NA; v_call: TRBV20-1
cdr3_nt: TGCGCCAGCAGCTTGTGGGGAACCGGAAACACCATATATTTT; cdr3_aa: CASSLWGTGNTIYF; j_call: TRBJ1-3; d_call: NA; clone_size: many; v_call: TRBV5-1
cdr3_nt: TGTGCCAGCAGTTTTTGGTACAGTGGGCTCTATGGCTACACCTTC; cdr3_aa: CASSFWYSGLYGYTF; j_call: TRBJ1-2; d_call: NA; clone_size: NA; v_call: TRBV12-3/TRBV12-4